This TCR beta chain was sequenced in a study of regulatory T cells in long-lasting Graves disease. CDR3-region Arm-PCR and iRepertoire HTBI primers produced the TCR beta libraries. TCRdb re-derived calls from the multiplex PCR reads in MiXCR, one entry per CDR3 protein. This table holds under 250,000 distinct CDR3 sequences, roughly 19% found once. This clonotype was counted ten times or more. Time point reported: newly diagnosed GD, antithyroid drugs for less than 3 months. The TCR library was made from RNA that had been extracted from PBMCs in TRIzol. CDR3 length: 13 amino acids. V lost 4 bases and J 7 bases, leaving 13 bases between the germline ends. Looked up from germline, CDR1 is MDHEN and CDR2 is SYDVKM. This same sample was also part of a study on T cells in Graves' hyperthyroidism and ophthalmopathy. That publication notes: The TCR CDR3 was amplified in a first-round RT-PCR using the HTBI primer set.

V is TRBV28 and J is TRBJ1-2; D is undetermined. The specimen comprised peripheral blood mononuclear cells (PBMCs), sampled at new diagnosis, from a patient treated with antithyroid drugs. The receptor was isolated from a woman aged 25-40 years with Graves disease. The chain's CDR3 is CASSSSGFSGYTF. CDR3 DNA: TGTGCCAGCAGTTCTTCAGGTTTTTCTGGCTACACCTTC.